This T cell receptor beta chain emerged from a study of PD-L1 blockade in urothelial cancer. Turning to the study itself: About 85% of the roughly 30 patients comprised males who had bladder-origin urothelial cancer. Blood samples contained a median about 150,000 T cells. Study conclusions and caveats: Stronger expansion of tumor-associated clones in blood at 3 weeks distinguished durable-benefit patients.

A spike-in of synthetic TCR analog templates was added to each PCR. Sequencing was performed with immunoSEQ multiplex PCR; in TCRdb, only in-frame clones are kept and a portion is missing. Of 75,000 to 95,000 clones in the sample, approximately 90% were seen once. Time point given: peripheral blood 6 weeks after treatment start. Only one count was recorded for this clone. The antigen is undetermined. Germline V gene sequence: CDR1 SGHAT, CDR2 FQNNGV. Trimming removed 7 bases from V and 9 bases from J; junction bases left unmatched: 10. The CDR3 length is 13 residues. The J gene is TRBJ2-3, the V gene TRBV11-2; 7 bases agree with TRBD2. The receptor was isolated from a woman older than 75 with urothelial cancer. The material was PBMCs, obtained around atezolizumab (anti-PD-L1) treatment. For the CDR3, the DNA is TGTGCCAGCACCTCGGGCGGGAGTGTGACGCAGTATTTT. It codes for CASTSGGSVTQYF.